The clone carrying this TCR beta chain showed up many times. The data are from a study of T cells in Graves' hyperthyroidism and ophthalmopathy. Looked up from germline, CDR1 is SGHTA and CDR2 is FQGTGA. The CDR3 runs 14 residues. The junction had 9 bases not matched to a gene; V was cut back by 1 base and J by 9 bases. RNA transcripts served as the template for amplifying TCR beta CDR3 regions. Researchers ran a first-round RT-PCR on the TCR CDR3 using the HTBI primer set. From the multiplex PCR reads, TCRdb called clonotypes with MiXCR, one entry per CDR3 protein. The table lists about 400,000 distinct CDR3 sequences, about 14% of them singletons, with about 18% in the top ten.

What was sequenced was blood. The source is a woman aged 25 to 39 with Graves' ophthalmopathy. The chain combines TRBV7-3 with TRBJ2-7; 7 bases are shared with TRBD1. The CDR3 coding sequence is TGTGCCAGCAGCTTAATTGGCGGACAGGAAAGGCAGTACTTC. It specifies CASSLIGGQERQYF.